The next 29 T cell receptor beta chains were all read from a single sample in a study of identical twins. TCRdb redid the calling of the 5' RACE reads with MiXCR, one entry per CDR3 protein. Among 400,000 to 600,000 distinct CDR3 sequences, around 20% were seen once, and the ten largest hold 0.45% to 0.5%. The sample was also linked to a second study, of yellow fever vaccine responses in identical twins.

The sample was CD4+ T cells sorted from blood. The receptors stem from a young woman in good health.

The V gene is TRBV9, the J gene TRBJ2-3; 7 nucleotides line up with TRBD2. The CDR3 is made up of 15 amino acids. Germline CDR1 is SGDLS and CDR2 is YYNGEE. The V gene end was trimmed by 0 bases and the J gene end by 1 base; junction bases not matched to a gene: 2. The chain's CDR3 is CASSVATSGTDTQYF. DNA for the CDR3: TGTGCCAGCAGCGTAGCTACTAGCGGCACAGATACGCAGTATTTT. Supplemented by reference TRBV9 and TRBJ2-3, the full variable domain reads DSGVTQTPKHLITATGQRVTLRCSPRSGDLSVYWYQQSLDQGLQFLIQYYNGEERAKGNILERFSAQQFPDLHSELNLSSLELGDSALYFCASSVATSGTDTQYFGPGTRLTVL.

This clonotype has just a few counts. The rearrangement uses TRBV19 and TRBJ2-1, with 8 bases matching TRBD2. The CDR3 totals 16 residues. J was trimmed by 5 bases and V by 5 bases; bases with no gene match: 11. The germline V gene encodes CDR1 LNHDA and CDR2 SQIVND (reference sequence). CDR3: CASSRSGGLENNEQFF. The CDR3 DNA reads TGTGCCAGTAGTCGATCGGGGGGACTAGAGAACAATGAGCAGTTCTTC.

The rearrangement uses TRBV12-3 or TRBV12-4 and TRBJ2-1; the match to TRBD2 covers 9 bases. The CDR3 is made up of 16 amino acids. J lost 2 bases, V lost 4 bases, and 6 bases had no gene match. In nucleotides, the CDR3 is TGTGCCAGCAGTTCCCCCGGGACTAGCACCTACAATGAGCAGTTCTTC. It specifies CASSSPGTSTYNEQFF.

This clonotype has more than one count but fewer than ten. The rearrangement joins TRBV7-6 to TRBJ1-4, with 7 bases that match TRBD1. CDR1 is SGHVS and CDR2 is FNYEAQ in the germline V gene. After removal of 6 bases from V and 4 bases from J, the junction contained 8 bases not matched to a gene. The CDR3 consists of 15 residues. The DNA of the CDR3 is TGTGCCAGCAGTTACACAGGGGCTGGTAATGAAAAACTGTTTTTT. Translated: CASSYTGAGNEKLFF. Combining the CDR3 with reference TRBV7-6 and TRBJ1-4 gives the whole variable domain GAGVSQSPRYKVTKRGQDVALRCDPISGHVSLYWYRQALGQGPEFLTYFNYEAQQDKSGLPNDRFSAERPEGSISTLTIQRTEQRDSAMYRCASSYTGAGNEKLFFGSGTQLSVL.

This clonotype came up a few times. The genes are TRBV3-1 and TRBJ1-2; 8 bases line up with TRBD1. V trimming: 0 bases; J trimming: 4 bases; junction bases outside the gene matches: 4. Germline V CDR1 and CDR2: LGHDT, YNNKEL (reference sequence). The CDR3 is 15 residues long. This chain's CDR3 is CASSQDGQGPYGYTF. DNA of the CDR3: TGTGCCAGCAGCCAAGACGGACAGGGTCCCTATGGCTACACCTTC.

This clonotype was recorded only once. The rearrangement uses TRBV20-1 and TRBJ2-7; a possible D gene is TRBD2 (7 bases). V was pared by 2 bases and J by 7 bases, with 15 bases between. Germline-derived CDR1 and CDR2 are DFQATT and SNEGSKA (reference sequence). This CDR3 is built from 13 residues. This chain's CDR3 is CSARPPGGVEQYV. Here the CDR3 DNA reads TGCAGTGCTAGACCGCCGGGGGGCGTAGAGCAGTACGTC.

The genes are TRBV11-2 and TRBJ1-1; no firm D call. Per germline, CDR1 SGHAT and CDR2 FQNNGV. Trimming stripped 2 bases from V and 4 bases from J, with 11 bases between. The CDR3 length is 14 residues. The CDR3 sequence is CASSLMETGTEAFF. DNA of the CDR3: TGTGCCAGCAGCTTAATGGAAACGGGCACTGAAGCTTTCTTT.

This clonotype was detected only once. CDR3 amino acids: CASSVAPGLGLDEQFF. The CDR3 DNA sequence: TGTGCCAGCAGCGTAGCACCGGGACTAGGGTTAGATGAGCAGTTCTTC. The rearrangement uses TRBV9 and TRBJ2-1; 8 bases line up with TRBD2. Germline CDR1 SGDLS, CDR2 YYNGEE. Unmatched junction bases numbered 10, after V lost 0 bases and J lost 8 bases. This CDR3 contains 16 residues.

The rearrangement uses TRBV6-5 and TRBJ2-3; 10 bases align to TRBD1. The CDR3 length is 16 residues. Germline V gene sequence: CDR1 MNHEY, CDR2 SVGAGI. J gave up 3 bases and V 8 bases, and 11 bases lay outside the gene matches. In DNA form, the CDR3 reads TGTGCCAGCCGTGACTCCGGGACAGGGGAAACAGATACGCAGTATTTT. This gives the protein CASRDSGTGETDTQYF.

This clonotype has ten or more counts. This chain links TRBV12-3 or TRBV12-4 with TRBJ2-1; 9 bases are a match to TRBD1. V shed 7 bases, J shed 8 bases, and the junction held 9 bases outside the gene matches. The CDR3 has 14 residues. CDR3 bases: TGTGCCAGCACCACCGGGGACAGGGTTCATGAGCAGTTCTTC. Translated, it gives CASTTGDRVHEQFF.

This clonotype has just a few counts. The CDR3 sequence: CAISGQMNTEAFF. CDR3 bases: TGTGCCATCAGTGGACAGATGAACACTGAAGCTTTCTTT. The genes are TRBV10-3 and TRBJ1-1, with D maybe TRBD1 (5 bases). Germline CDR1 reads ENHRY; CDR2 reads SYGVKD. CDR3 size: 13 residues. The V end was cut by 4 bases, the J end by 0 bases, with 6 bases between.

The sample holds a few counts of this clonotype. This chain links TRBV29-1 with TRBJ2-1; a weak D match, TRBD2 (6 bases). With 6 bases removed from V and 4 bases from J, the gap between germline ends came to 19 bases. Germline V gene lookup returns CDR1 SQVTM and CDR2 ANQGSEA. The CDR3 is 15 amino acids. CDR3 amino acids: CSVEYGGGRYNEQFF. In DNA form, the CDR3 reads TGCAGCGTCGAATACGGGGGTGGCCGGTACAATGAGCAGTTCTTC.

The chain uses TRBV7-9 and TRBJ1-1, with D maybe TRBD1 (5 bases). This CDR3 has 16 amino acids. V lost 5 bases and J 2 bases, leaving 18 bases between the germline ends. The germline CDR1 and CDR2 sequences are SEHNR and FQNEAQ (reference sequence). Here the CDR3 reads CASSPRDGALNTEAFF. As DNA, the CDR3 is TGTGCCAGCAGCCCCAGGGACGGAGCGCTAAACACTGAAGCTTTCTTT.

This clonotype was picked up a small number of times. The chain is built from TRBV28 and TRBJ2-7; D gene ambiguous. This CDR3 comprises 13 residues. V lost 1 base and J lost 5, with 9 bases in between. Germline CDR1 MDHEN, CDR2 SYDVKM. CDR3 nucleotide sequence: TGTGCCAGCAGTTTATCGAACCCTGACGAGCAGTACTTC. Translated: CASSLSNPDEQYF.

This clonotype was found a few times. The junction departs from the called germline gene at one end, perhaps through a read error. The J gene is TRBJ2-7, the V gene TRBV10-3, with 7 bases fitting TRBD2. The germline CDR1 and CDR2 sequences are ENHRY and SYGVKD. CDR3 length: 12 residues. As DNA, the CDR3 is TGTACCATCAGTTTTCGGGGGGACGAGCAGTACTTC. Translation: CTISFRGDEQYF.

This clonotype was seen more than once but under ten times. The chain links TRBV10-3 to TRBJ1-2; a weak D match, TRBD1 (5 bases). Trimming took 4 bases from V and 4 from J, leaving 10 bases between them. Looked up from germline, CDR1 is ENHRY and CDR2 is SYGVKD. This CDR3 has 13 residues. The CDR3: CAISADGAYGYTF. The CDR3 nucleotides are TGTGCCATCAGTGCGGACGGGGCCTATGGCTACACCTTC.

This clonotype has a handful of counts. The rearrangement joins TRBV10-3 to TRBJ2-2; 7 bases agree with TRBD2. The trim removed 10 bases at V and 1 base at J, leaving 6 bases unmatched. The germline gives CDR1 ENHRY, CDR2 SYGVKD. The CDR3 extends over 14 amino acids. Here the CDR3 reads CATELAQNTGELFF. The CDR3 DNA is TGTGCCACTGAACTAGCGCAGAACACCGGGGAGCTGTTTTTT.

This clonotype was seen a handful of times. The V gene is TRBV12-3 or TRBV12-4, the J gene TRBJ2-1; D unclear. CDR3 size: 14 residues. V lost 5 bases to trimming and J lost 6 bases, with 14 bases between them. CDR3 region: CASSNLPGVNEQFF. The CDR3 DNA reads TGTGCCAGCAGTAATCTTCCCGGTGTCAATGAGCAGTTCTTC.

This chain links TRBV5-1 with TRBJ2-1, with D possibly being TRBD1 (6 bases). The V end lost 1 base, the J end lost 7 bases, and 15 bases lay between the germline ends. In germline, CDR1 is SGHRS, CDR2 YFSETQ. The CDR3 runs to 15 residues. CDR3 in amino acids: CASSLRGSSGNEQFF. The CDR3 DNA is TGCGCCAGCAGCTTGAGGGGGAGCTCTGGTAATGAGCAGTTCTTC.

This clonotype has only a few counts. The CDR3 here is CASSYSGTRSTDTQYF. The CDR3 nucleotides read TGTGCCAGCAGTTACTCCGGGACTAGGAGCACAGATACGCAGTATTTT. The chain employs TRBV6-5 and TRBJ2-3; TRBD2 aligns across 8 bases. This CDR3 region has 16 residues. Germline CDR1 is MNHEY and CDR2 is SVGAGI. Trimming cost V 0 bases and J 0 bases; bases outside gene matches: 2.

This clonotype was counted between two and nine times. The chain joins TRBV7-2 to TRBJ2-3; possibly TRBD1 for D (5 bases). The CDR3 runs to 15 residues. Trimming took 6 bases from V and 0 from J, leaving 13 bases between them. Germline-derived CDR1 and CDR2 are SGHTA and FQGNSA. The CDR3: CASRPQGISTDTQYF. The CDR3 bases are TGTGCCAGCAGGCCCCAGGGAATTAGCACAGATACGCAGTATTTT.

This clonotype was seen only a few times. The rearrangement links TRBV27 to TRBJ1-2; 7 bases are shared with TRBD1. The CDR3 runs to 12 residues. Germline loops: CDR1 MNHEY, CDR2 SMNVEV (reference sequence). V lost 5 bases, J lost 5 bases, and 2 bases stayed unmatched. CDR3 residues: CASSKTGYGYTF. CDR3 DNA: TGTGCCAGCAGTAAGACAGGGTATGGCTACACCTTC.

The chain recombines TRBV28 with TRBJ1-2; no definite D call. Trimming pared 5 bases from V and 5 bases from J, leaving 9 bases between. The CDR3 runs to 12 residues. Germline assignment: CDR1 MDHEN and CDR2 SYDVKM. CDR3 sequence reads: CASSLGEYGYTF. CDR3 DNA: TGTGCCAGCAGTCTCGGGGAATATGGCTACACCTTC.

This clonotype turned up a few times. In nucleotides, the CDR3 is TGTGCCAGCAGTCGGACTAGCGGGAAGTTCACAGATACGCAGTATTTT. Its translation is CASSRTSGKFTDTQYF. This chain links TRBV3-1 with TRBJ2-3; 12 bases align to TRBD2. The CDR3 contains 16 residues. The germline CDR1 and CDR2 sequences are LGHDT and YNNKEL (reference sequence). Trimming removed 6 bases from V and 2 bases from J; junction bases left unmatched: 6.

The chain combines TRBV7-9 with TRBJ1-2, with unresolved D. This CDR3 region has 12 residues. V was cut by 2 bases and J by 3 bases, with 4 bases left in between. The germline gives CDR1 SEHNR, CDR2 FQNEAQ (reference sequence). DNA of the CDR3: TGTGCCAGCAGCTTAATTGACTATGGCTACACCTTC. Its protein product is CASSLIDYGYTF. Full variable domain (remainder filled in from reference TRBV7-9 and TRBJ1-2): DTGVSQNPRHKITKRGQNVTFRCDPISEHNRLYWYRQTLGQGPEFLTYFQNEAQLEKSRLLSDRFSAERPKGSFSTLEIQRTEQGDSAMYLCASSLIDYGYTFGSGTRLTVV.

Written as DNA, the CDR3 is TGTGCCAGCACCCCAGGGACAGGACACAATGAGCAGTTCTTC. The encoded protein is CASTPGTGHNEQFF. The chain has TRBV6-1 and TRBJ2-1; TRBD1 agrees at 8 bases. Germline V gene lookup returns CDR1 MNHNS and CDR2 SASEGT. Unmatched junction bases numbered 7, after V lost 7 bases and J lost 5 bases. This CDR3 spans 14 amino acids.

In this sample, this clonotype turned up a few times. The chain recombines TRBV7-6 with TRBJ2-5; the D gene could be TRBD1 or TRBD2 (5 bases each). Germline assignment: CDR1 SGHVS and CDR2 FNYEAQ. V gave up 10 bases and J gave up 5 bases, with 14 bases separating them. CDR3 length: 12 residues. The CDR3: CAIQGPGETQYF. CDR3 DNA sequence: TGTGCCATCCAGGGACCCGGGGAGACCCAGTACTTC.

This clonotype was seen a handful of times. V is TRBV5-1 and J is TRBJ1-1, with D maybe TRBD1 (6 bases). Germline CDR1 SGHRS, CDR2 YFSETQ. Trimming removed 2 bases at V and 2 bases at J, with 13 bases between. This CDR3 is 15 amino acids long. The CDR3 loop reads CASSLADRINTEAFF. CDR3 bases: TGCGCCAGCAGCTTAGCTGACAGGATCAACACTGAAGCTTTCTTT.

The chain couples TRBV7-3 to TRBJ1-6; 10 nucleotides line up with TRBD1. The junction had 3 bases not matched to a gene; V was cut back by 3 bases and J by 7 bases. Per the germline V gene, CDR1 is SGHTA and CDR2 is FQGTGA. This CDR3 has 15 residues. The CDR3 loop reads CASSFGTGVNSPLHF. The CDR3 DNA follows: TGTGCCAGCAGCTTCGGGACAGGGGTAAATTCACCCCTCCACTTT. The variable domain in full, with the rest retrieved from reference TRBV7-3 and TRBJ1-6, is GAGVSQTPSNKVTEKGKYVELRCDPISGHTALYWYRQSLGQGPEFLIYFQGTGAADDSGLPNDRFFAVRPEGSVSTLKIQRTERGDSAVYLCASSFGTGVNSPLHFGNGTRLTVT.